This T cell receptor (beta chain) was documented in a study of T cell responses to AZD1222 COVID-19 vaccine. After removal of 4 bases from V and 5 bases from J, the junction contained 15 bases not matched to a gene. CDR1 is SGHNT and CDR2 is YYREEE in the germline V gene (reference sequence). The CDR3 contains 17 residues. Only in-frame clones appear in the TCRdb table, and some are missing; sequencing was by immunoSEQ multiplex PCR. The sample lists around 180,000 clones; 85% to 95% were seen once. The specimen was peripheral blood, collected on day 0 of AZD1222 vaccination. The gene calls are TRBV5-4 and TRBJ1-2; 9 bases match TRBD1. The TCR sequence derives from an adult in good health. The CDR3 is CASSRGALDRGRYGYTF. The CDR3, as DNA: TGTGCCAGCAGCAGGGGCGCACTGGACAGGGGTAGATATGGCTACACCTTC.